This T cell receptor beta chain originates from a study of OX40 agonist ivuxolimab in advanced cancers. Study information: Every 2 weeks, ivuxolimab was infused into the patients intravenously at between 0.01 and 10 mg/kg.

Between the trimmed V and J ends, which lost 3 bases and 5 bases, there was a span of 11 bases. Germline V gives CDR1 MDHEN, CDR2 SYDVKM. This CDR3 is 13 amino acids long. Study-level points and caveats: In the expanded peripheral T cells, antigen specificity was never determined.

For this clone: No antigen is known for it.

Individuals having autoimmune disease history or systemic immunosuppression were not enrolled. Patients had blood sampled at baseline and again on cycle 4 day 1 and cycle 7 day 1. Assay: immunoSEQ multiplex PCR; the TCRdb copy retains only in-frame clones and omits some. The top ten clones hold about two thirds of a sample with about 16,000 clones, roughly 81% of them seen once. The sequence was obtained from an adult with an advanced solid tumor such as melanoma, head and neck, liver or kidney cancer. The chain couples TRBV28 to TRBJ2-7; D ambiguous. Sequenced here: CD4+ or CD8+ T cells sorted from blood, sampled in a trial of the OX40 agonist ivuxolimab. CDR3 residues: CASSFSQRNEQYF. CDR3 nucleotides: TGTGCCAGCAGTTTCTCCCAGAGGAACGAGCAGTACTTC.